The clone carrying this TCR beta chain was recorded a few times. The antigen is not known. This entry is derived from a study of T-cell memory formation after mild COVID-19. Overall study context: TCR clusters were mostly confined to one donor each.

Whole-study results and caveats: Specificity for SARS-CoV-2 was not confirmed among the second-wave clones peaking on day 37. Several responding clones turned up in pre-infection memory, indicating that cross-reactive memory may have taken part.

The authors produced TCR alpha and TCR beta cDNA libraries with sample barcodes and UMIs by 5'RACE using constant-segment primers. MiXCR, run by TCRdb on the 5' RACE reads, gives a single entry per CDR3 protein. The sample contains fewer than 400,000 distinct CDR3 sequences, roughly 15% of which appear only once. The CDR3 is made up of 20 amino acids. Germline lookup yields CDR1 MGHRA and CDR2 YSYEKL. J lost 1 base, V lost 0 bases, and 15 bases had no gene match. The chain uses TRBV4-1 and TRBJ2-3; 8 bases are a match to TRBD1. The source material was PBMCs or a T cell subset sorted from them (not recorded which). This sequence was found in a man between 18 and 29 years old who had mild COVID-19 (a few samples of this study predate the infection). Cell type and time point are not known. The CDR3 coding sequence is TGCGCCAGCAGCCAAGATGGGGGCAGGGGGCGAGTCTTCGGCACAGATACGCAGTATTTT. Its translation is CASSQDGGRGRVFGTDTQYF.